A selection of T cell receptor beta chains follows, all from one sample in a study of T cells in Graves' hyperthyroidism and ophthalmopathy. MiXCR, run by TCRdb on the multiplex PCR reads, gives a single entry per CDR3 protein. Here the sample spans about 400,000 distinct CDR3 sequences, more than 12% being singletons. Sequencing input: blood. These receptors were taken from a man aged 50-60 years with Graves' ophthalmopathy. The CDR3 runs from the conserved cysteine through the conserved F or W. A D gene is named only where the DNA matches it firmly. Clone size is stated in some rows and not others, as once, few, many or a class when expanded.

CDR3 length | D gene | J gene | V gene | clone size | CDR3 DNA | CDR3 protein
14 | - | TRBJ2-7 | TRBV28 | many | TGTGCCAGCTGGGCGGGACAGACCTCCTACGAGCAGTACTTC | CASWAGQTSYEQYF
15 | TRBD2 | TRBJ2-5 | TRBV3-1 | many | TGTGCCAGCAGCCCTCCCGGGACTAGCGGGAGGGCGAGGTACTTC | CASSPPGTSGRARYF
11 | - | TRBJ1-1 | TRBV5-6 | - | TGTGCCAGCAGCTTGGAGGGGGGAGCTTTCTTT | CASSLEGGAFF
16 | TRBD2 | TRBJ2-1 | TRBV7-2 | many | TGTGCCAGCAGCTGGCAGGGACTAGCGGGGGGGAATGAGCAGTTCTTC | CASSWQGLAGGNEQFF
14 | - | TRBJ1-1 | TRBV7-3 | many | TGTGCCAGCAGTTCAAACCCGACAAGCACTGAAGCTTTCTTT | CASSSNPTSTEAFF
12 | - | TRBJ1-1 | TRBV19 | - | TGTGCCAGTAGTATAGCAGGAATTGAAGCTTTCTTT | CASSIAGIEAFF
14 | - | TRBJ2-1 | TRBV11-2 | many | TGTGCCAGCAGCTTACATTCAGGTTACAATGAGCAGTTCTTC | CASSLHSGYNEQFF
18 | TRBD2 | TRBJ2-1 | TRBV5-1 | many | TGCGCCAGCAGCTCAAAGGGACTAGCGGGAGTTACGGACAATGAGCAGTTCTTC | CASSSKGLAGVTDNEQFF
15 | TRBD1 | TRBJ1-1 | TRBV2 | many | TGTGCCAGCAGGACGACAGGGTCGCGGGAGACTGAAGCTTTCTTT | CASRTTGSRETEAFF
13 | - | TRBJ1-2 | TRBV11-2 | - | TGTGCCAGCAGCTACAGGGAAAGCTATGGCTACACCTTC | CASSYRESYGYTF
15 | - | TRBJ2-7 | TRBV5-1 | many | TGCGCCAGCAGCTATGGGGACACCCGGGACTACGAGCAGTACTTC | CASSYGDTRDYEQYF
12 | - | TRBJ2-7 | TRBV7-2 | - | TGTGCCAGCAGCTTAGAGAGATACGAGCAGTACTTC | CASSLERYEQYF
14 | - | TRBJ1-6 | TRBV28 | - | TGTGCCAGCAGTTTCTCAGGGATGAATTCACCCCTCCACTTT | CASSFSGMNSPLHF
17 | TRBD2 | TRBJ2-3 | TRBV18 | many | TGTGCCAGCTCACCCCTCCCGGCAACGGGAGGGCCGCGTACGCAGTATTTT | CASSPLPATGGPRTQYF
17 | - | TRBJ2-1 | TRBV11-2 | - | TGTGCCAGCAGCTTAAAATCTTACAGACGGACCGACAATGAGCAGTTCTTC | CASSLKSYRRTDNEQFF
17 | - | TRBJ1-5 | TRBV19 | many | TGTGCCAGTAGTATAGATCTGGGGCCACGGGTAGATCAGCCCCAGCATTTT | CASSIDLGPRVDQPQHF
15 | - | TRBJ2-3 | TRBV4-1 | - | TGCGCCAGCAGCCGTTCTAGCATTGGCACAGATACGCAGTATTTT | CASSRSSIGTDTQYF
16 | TRBD1 | TRBJ1-1 | TRBV7-9 | - | TGTGCCAGCAGTCGGACAGGGGGCGCGAAGAACACTGAAGCTTTCTTT | CASSRTGGAKNTEAFF
12 | - | TRBJ2-7 | TRBV20-1 | many | TGCAGTGCCAAAGGGACCATATACGAGCAGTACTTC | CSAKGTIYEQYF
15 | TRBD1 | TRBJ2-7 | TRBV28 | many | TGTGCCAGCAGTTTGGCGGGACAGGGGACCTACGAGCAGTACTTC | CASSLAGQGTYEQYF
12 | - | TRBJ2-7 | TRBV10-3 | many | TGTGCCATCAGTGACAGGGAGAACGAGCAGTACTTC | CAISDRENEQYF
17 | - | TRBJ2-1 | TRBV4-1 | few | TGCGCCAGCAGCCAAGTGGACCCACGGCCACATTACAATGAGCAGTTCTTC | CASSQVDPRPHYNEQFF
12 | - | TRBJ2-7 | TRBV3-1 | many | TGTGCCAGCAGCCAAGCGGACTACGAGCAGTACTTC | CASSQADYEQYF
14 | - | TRBJ1-4 | TRBV27 | many | TGTGCCAGCAGAAACATCTCAACTAATGAAAAACTGTTTTTT | CASRNISTNEKLFF
16 | TRBD1 | TRBJ2-3 | TRBV5-1 | many | TGCGCCAGCAGCAAGGCGGGACAGGGGTCGACAGATACGCAGTATTTT | CASSKAGQGSTDTQYF
17 | TRBD2 | TRBJ2-1 | TRBV7-8 | - | TGTGCCAGCAGCGGCCCCCTAGGACTAGCGGGAGGAAATGAGCAGTTCTTC | CASSGPLGLAGGNEQFF
17 | TRBD2 | TRBJ2-1 | TRBV4-2 | - | TGTGTCAGCAGCCAAGTAGGAGCGGGAGTCCAAAGGAATGAGCAGTTCTTC | CVSSQVGAGVQRNEQFF
18 | TRBD2 | TRBJ2-1 | TRBV7-9 | few | TGTGCCAGCAGCATAGGGACTAGCGGGAGGCACCCTTCGGGTGAGCAGTTCTTC | CASSIGTSGRHPSGEQFF
14 | - | TRBJ2-5 | TRBV2 | - | TGTGCCAGCAGTGAGGCCAGGGTGGCGGAGACCCAGTACTTC | CASSEARVAETQYF
20 | TRBD2 | TRBJ2-4 | TRBV7-2 | many | TGTGCCAGCAGCTTATTCCCGCTAGCGGGAGGAGGGGTAGCCAAAAACATTCAGTACTTC | CASSLFPLAGGGVAKNIQYF
18 | TRBD2 | TRBJ2-7 | TRBV7-2 | many | TGTGCCAGCAGCACTCGGTTCGGGACTAGCGGGAGGGCCTACGAGCAGTACTTC | CASSTRFGTSGRAYEQYF
11 | - | TRBJ2-7 | TRBV12-5 | many | TGTGCTAGTGGTTTGGGCTACGAGCAGTACTTC | CASGLGYEQYF
13 | - | TRBJ2-2 | TRBV6-1 | - | TGTGCCACCAGGGGGGTAAACACCGGGGAGCTGTTTTTT | CATRGVNTGELFF
15 | - | TRBJ2-2 | TRBV2 | many | TGTGCCAGCAGTGAAGCGCTTCAGCCCACCGGGGAGCTGTTTTTT | CASSEALQPTGELFF
12 | - | TRBJ1-5 | TRBV15 | - | TGTGCCACCAGCAGGGAACCGGGGCCCCAGCATTTT | CATSREPGPQHF
13 | - | TRBJ1-6 | TRBV12-3/TRBV12-4 | many | TGTGCCAGCAGCCAAACATCAAATTCACCCCTCCACTTT | CASSQTSNSPLHF
20 | TRBD2 | TRBJ2-3 | TRBV25-1 | few | TGTGCCAGCAGTGAACATCGGACTAGCGGGACCAATTATAGCACAGATACGCAGTATTTT | CASSEHRTSGTNYSTDTQYF
12 | TRBD1 | TRBJ2-7 | TRBV11-3 | many | TGTGCCAGCAGCTCGACAGGGCTCAAGCAGTACTTC | CASSSTGLKQYF
15 | TRBD2 | TRBJ2-1 | TRBV7-3 | - | TGTGCCAGCAGCCCCCGGACTAGCGGGGATAATGAGCAGTTCTTC | CASSPRTSGDNEQFF
14 | - | TRBJ1-1 | TRBV5-1 | many | TGCGCCAGCAGCTTGGCTGCGATGAACACTGAAGCTTCCTTT | CASSLAAMNTEASF
15 | TRBD2 | TRBJ2-2 | TRBV14 | once | TGTGCCAGCAGCCGAGCGGGAGGGGAGTCCGGGGAGCTGTTTTTT | CASSRAGGESGELFF
15 | - | TRBJ2-7 | TRBV5-1 | many | TGCGCCAGCAGCTTGGTTGTCTCGACAGACTACGAGCAGTACTTC | CASSLVVSTDYEQYF
17 | - | TRBJ2-6 | TRBV4-2 | - | TGTGCCAGCAGCCAAATCGGTCTGGCCCCTGGGGCCAACGTCCTGACTTTC | CASSQIGLAPGANVLTF
13 | - | TRBJ2-1 | TRBV20-1 | - | TGCAGTGCCCCGGCGGAGTTCTACAATGAGCAGTTCTTC | CSAPAEFYNEQFF
13 | - | TRBJ2-6 | TRBV7-3 | few | TGTGCCAGTCAGGCCTCTGGGGCCAGCGTCCTGACTTTC | CASQASGASVLTF
16 | TRBD1 | TRBJ1-5 | TRBV29-1 | many | TGCAGCGTGGCTGGGGACCGACAGGGGGTCAATCAGCCCCAGCATTTT | CSVAGDRQGVNQPQHF
15 | TRBD1 | TRBJ2-2 | TRBV2 | many | TGTGCCAGCAGGGCAGGGACAGCTCCTACCGGGGAGCTGTTTTTT | CASRAGTAPTGELFF
17 | - | TRBJ2-2 | TRBV4-1 | - | TGCGCCAGCAGCCAAGATCCGTGGGGGGCGAACACCGGGGAGCTGTTTTTT | CASSQDPWGANTGELFF
14 | TRBD1 | TRBJ1-1 | TRBV2 | many | TGTGCCAGCACCCTGGGACAGCCCAACACTGAAGCTTTCTTT | CASTLGQPNTEAFF
11 | - | TRBJ1-3 | TRBV7-9 | - | TGTGCCAGCAGCTTGGGTGACACCATATATTTT | CASSLGDTIYF
15 | - | TRBJ2-5 | TRBV27 | - | TGTGCCAGCAGCCCTCGGCCAGGGACAGCGGGGACCCAGTACTTC | CASSPRPGTAGTQYF